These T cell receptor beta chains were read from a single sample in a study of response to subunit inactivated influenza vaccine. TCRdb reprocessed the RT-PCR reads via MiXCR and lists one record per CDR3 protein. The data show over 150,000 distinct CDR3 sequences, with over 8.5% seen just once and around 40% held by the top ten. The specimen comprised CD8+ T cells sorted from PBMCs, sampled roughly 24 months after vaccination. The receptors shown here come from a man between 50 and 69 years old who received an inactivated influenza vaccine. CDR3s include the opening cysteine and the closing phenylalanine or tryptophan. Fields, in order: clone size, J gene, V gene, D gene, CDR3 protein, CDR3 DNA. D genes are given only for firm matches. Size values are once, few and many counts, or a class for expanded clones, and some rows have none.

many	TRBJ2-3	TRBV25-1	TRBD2	CASSEVAGGITDTQYF	TGTGCCAGCAGTGAGGTAGCGGGGGGGATCACAGATACGCAGTATTTT
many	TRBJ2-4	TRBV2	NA	CASSATSPPRDKNIQYF	TGTGCCAGCAGTGCCACCTCCCCTCCCCGGGACAAAAACATTCAGTACTTC
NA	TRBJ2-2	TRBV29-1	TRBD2	CSVPGLASGELFF	TGCAGCGTTCCGGGACTAGCGTCCGGGGAGCTGTTTTTT
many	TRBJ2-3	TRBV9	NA	CASSVEGSGVHTDTQYF	TGTGCCAGCAGCGTAGAGGGGTCTGGCGTACACACAGATACGCAGTATTTT
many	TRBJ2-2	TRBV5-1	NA	CASSLKLNTGELFF	TGCGCCAGCAGCTTGAAACTCAACACCGGGGAGCTGTTTTTT
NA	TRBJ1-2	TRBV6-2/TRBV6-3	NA	CASSPNLNYGYTF	TGTGCCAGCAGTCCTAACCTTAACTATGGCTACACCTTC
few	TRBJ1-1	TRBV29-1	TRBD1	CSASRTGAAREAFF	TGCAGCGCCAGTCGGACAGGGGCCGCCCGCGAAGCTTTCTTT
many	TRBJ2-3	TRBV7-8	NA	CASSLAGLRTDTQYF	TGTGCCAGCAGCTTAGCGGGACTGCGCACAGATACGCAGTATTTT
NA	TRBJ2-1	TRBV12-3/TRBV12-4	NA	CASFHPGVDEQFF	TGTGCCAGCTTCCACCCCGGGGTAGATGAGCAGTTCTTC
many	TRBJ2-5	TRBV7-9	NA	CASSPDSPETQYF	TGTGCCAGCAGCCCTGACAGCCCCGAGACCCAGTACTTC
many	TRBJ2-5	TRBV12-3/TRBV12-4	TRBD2	CASSLASGAWQETQYF	TGTGCCAGCAGTTTGGCTAGCGGGGCTTGGCAAGAGACCCAGTACTTC
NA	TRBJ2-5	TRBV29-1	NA	CSVEYRGRETQYF	TGCAGCGTTGAATATCGGGGCCGGGAGACCCAGTACTTC
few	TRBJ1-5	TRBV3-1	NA	CASSQDRRRQPQHF	TGTGCCAGCAGCCAAGACCGCAGGAGGCAGCCCCAGCATTTT
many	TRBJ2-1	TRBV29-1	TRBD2	CSVFGGRLYNEQFF	TGCAGCGTCTTCGGCGGGAGATTGTACAATGAGCAGTTCTTC
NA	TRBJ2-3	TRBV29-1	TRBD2	CSATPGLAGDTQYF	TGCAGCGCCACTCCGGGACTAGCGGGTGATACGCAGTATTTT
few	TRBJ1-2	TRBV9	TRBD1	CASSDKGQGNYGYTF	TGTGCCAGCAGCGACAAGGGACAGGGGAACTATGGCTACACCTTC